The text below deals with one T cell receptor beta chain. The target antigen is unknown. It may be a read error: a sequence one base away is much more abundant. At a deep level, the assay was run. An even split of each subset's genomic DNA across several immunoSEQ plates was performed. Produced via immunoSEQ multiplex PCR; TCRdb's table is partial and in-frame only. Seen here are about 2,500,000 clones, 85% to 95% observed once, and the top ten hold 0.14%. This sample stems from a study of shared clonotypes between healthy human individuals. Looking at the study overall: Donors, aged 18 to 49, were a couple of women and three men. Points from the study as a whole: The four-donor shared clonotypes exceeded non-shared clonotypes in generation probability, with non-shared ones scoring lower.

This CDR3 is built from 14 residues. Trimming took 5 bases from V and 0 from J; bases not matched to a gene: 4. The germline CDR1 and CDR2 sequences are SGHDT and YYEEEE. The source of this sequence is a man aged 18 to 29 in good health. Material for sequencing was naive CD4+ T cells sorted from blood. Subset described: CD45RA+ positively selected. The rearrangement links TRBV5-6 to TRBJ2-7; TRBD2 aligns across 8 bases. CDR3 in DNA: TGTGCCAGCAGACAACTAGCGGACTCCTACGAGCAGTACTTC. Translated, it gives CASRQLADSYEQYF.